This T cell receptor beta chain was sequenced in a study of T cell changes during pregnancy in multiple sclerosis. Repertoires were generated with immunoSEQ multiplex PCR, while TCRdb's copy carries only in-frame clones and drops some. The sample lists about 92,000 clones, approximately 92% occurring once. Trimming removed 0 bases at V and 9 bases at J, with 26 bases between. The CDR3 is 18 amino acids. Germline CDR1 SGHDT, CDR2 YYEEEE. V gene TRBV5-6 combines with J gene TRBJ2-3; D ambiguous. The sequence was collected from a female donor with multiple sclerosis, enrolled in a pregnancy study. Source: peripheral blood, taken in the first trimester of pregnancy. The CDR3 DNA reads as TGTGCCAGCAGCTTGGCGTCACTTTCGCCCCAAGCCTCATACACGCAGTATTTT. As protein: CASSLASLSPQASYTQYF.